This T cell receptor (beta chain) was sequenced for a study of T cell changes during pregnancy in multiple sclerosis. Data came from immunoSEQ multiplex PCR; TCRdb stores just in-frame clones and leaves some out. Of 12,000 to 15,000 clones in the sample, roughly 93% were seen once. The CDR3 is made up of 14 amino acids. Germline loops: CDR1 SGHKS, CDR2 YYEKEE (reference sequence). The V gene end was trimmed by 3 bases and the J gene end by 3 bases; junction bases not matched to a gene: 4. The receptor's source is a female donor in good health, enrolled as a control in a pregnancy study. This sample comprised peripheral blood, obtained in the second trimester of pregnancy. The chain has TRBV5-5 and TRBJ2-5; TRBD1 aligns across 8 bases. The chain's CDR3 is CASSSQGGEETQYF. The CDR3 coding sequence is TGTGCCAGCAGCTCACAGGGGGGAGAAGAGACCCAGTACTTC.